There are many counts of the clone carrying this T cell receptor (beta chain). The antigen remains undetermined. At least 5 micrograms of total RNA were extracted per sample. This entry belongs to a study of blood T cells in healthy people across ages. Study outcomes and limitations: Greater diversity and more naive CD4+ cells were seen in long-lived donors than in aged donors.

It was with a sample-barcoded 5' primer and a J-beta primer mix that a second PCR of roughly 7 to 11 cycles was run. Each sample provided no less than 2.5 million CDR3-containing paired-end reads. Each CDR3 protein is one row after TCRdb ran MiXCR on the 5' RACE reads. Among about 670,000 distinct CDR3 sequences listed, roughly half were seen once. The germline CDR1 and CDR2 sequences are ENHRY and SYGVKD. The CDR3 is 14 residues long. The junction had 8 bases not matched to a gene; V was cut back by 7 bases and J by 4 bases. The rearrangement uses TRBV10-3 and TRBJ1-2, with 8 bases lining up with TRBD1. Sample: blood. This receptor was obtained from a woman older than 75 in good health. CDR3 loop: CAITGQGGGYGYTF. CDR3 coding DNA: TGTGCCATCACTGGACAGGGTGGGGGCTATGGCTACACCTTC.